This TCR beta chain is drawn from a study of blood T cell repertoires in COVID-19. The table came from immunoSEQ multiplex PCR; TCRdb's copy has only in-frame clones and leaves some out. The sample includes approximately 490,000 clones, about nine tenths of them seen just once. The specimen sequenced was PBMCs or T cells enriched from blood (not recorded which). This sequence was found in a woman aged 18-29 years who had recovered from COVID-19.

The CDR3, as DNA: TGTGCCAGCAGCTTAACCCCACGGGGCTCCTACAATGAGCAGTTCTTC. Amino acid sequence: CASSLTPRGSYNEQFF. The chain is built from TRBV7-8 and TRBJ2-1; D might be TRBD2 (5 bases). Trimming removed 2 bases at V and 0 bases at J, with 11 bases between. CDR3 length: 16 residues. The germline V gene has CDR1 SGHVS and CDR2 FQNEAQ.